This TCR beta chain was identified in a study of beta chain features in type 1 diabetes. The table lists this clone with a few counts. Antigen specificity is unknown. Study-wide points: Sequencing the cDNA could make cells with high TCR expression show up more than they should.

Reverse transcription of all isolated RNA meant that expressed TCRB transcripts were sequenced. Sequencing of naive, central memory and regulatory T cell samples gave an average of approximately 3.5 million reads. The method was immunoSEQ multiplex PCR; TCRdb's version includes in-frame clones alone and lacks a portion of them. This table has hundreds of thousands of clones, 17% appearing once. The CDR3 has 11 residues. V shed 5 bases and J 14 bases; nucleotides not matched to a gene: 4. Germline CDR1 and CDR2: MDHEN and SYDVKM. Sequenced: naive CD4+ T cells from blood. The chain couples TRBV28 to TRBJ2-1, with TRBD1 matching over 9 bases. This TCR derives from a woman aged 18 to 35 in good health. DNA for the CDR3: TGTGCCAGCAGTGAGGGACAGGGAAAGTTCTTC. The encoded protein is CASSEGQGKFF.